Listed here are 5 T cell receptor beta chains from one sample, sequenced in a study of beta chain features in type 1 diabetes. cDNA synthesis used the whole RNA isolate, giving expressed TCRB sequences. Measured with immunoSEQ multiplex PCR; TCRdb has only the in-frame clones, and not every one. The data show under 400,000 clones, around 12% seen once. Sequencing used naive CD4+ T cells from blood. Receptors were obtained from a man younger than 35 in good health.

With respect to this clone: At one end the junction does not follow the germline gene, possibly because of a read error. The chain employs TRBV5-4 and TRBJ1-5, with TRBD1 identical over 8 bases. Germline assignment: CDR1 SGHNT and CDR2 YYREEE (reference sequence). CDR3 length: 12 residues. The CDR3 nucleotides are TGTGCCAGCAGCCATAATCCGGGACAGGAGATTTTT. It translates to CASSHNPGQEIF.

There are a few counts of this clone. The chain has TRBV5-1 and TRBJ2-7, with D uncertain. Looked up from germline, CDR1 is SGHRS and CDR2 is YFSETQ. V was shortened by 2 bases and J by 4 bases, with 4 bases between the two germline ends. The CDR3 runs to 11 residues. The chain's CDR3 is CASSFRYEQYF. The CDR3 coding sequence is TGCGCCAGCAGCTTTAGATACGAGCAGTACTTC.

This chain's CDR3 is CASSFAGGTSYNEQFF. DNA of the CDR3: TGTGCCAGCAGTTTTGCGGGGGGGACTTCCTACAATGAGCAGTTCTTC. This chain joins TRBV28 and TRBJ2-1, with TRBD2 matching over 9 bases. V shed 3 bases and J 1 base; nucleotides not matched to a gene: 4. The CDR3 is made up of 16 amino acids. Germline V CDR1 and CDR2: MDHEN, SYDVKM.

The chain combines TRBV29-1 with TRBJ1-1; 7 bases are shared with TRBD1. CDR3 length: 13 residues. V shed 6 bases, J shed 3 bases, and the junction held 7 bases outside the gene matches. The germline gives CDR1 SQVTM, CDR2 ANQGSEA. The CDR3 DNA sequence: TGCAGCGTCCCATACAGGGGAGACACTGAAGCTTTCTTT. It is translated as CSVPYRGDTEAFF.

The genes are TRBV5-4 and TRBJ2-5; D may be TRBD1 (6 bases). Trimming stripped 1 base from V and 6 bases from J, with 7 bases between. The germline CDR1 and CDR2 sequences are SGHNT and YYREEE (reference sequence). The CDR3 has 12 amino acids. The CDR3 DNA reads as TGTGCCAGCAGCTTGCAGGGGAAGACCCAGTACTTC. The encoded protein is CASSLQGKTQYF.